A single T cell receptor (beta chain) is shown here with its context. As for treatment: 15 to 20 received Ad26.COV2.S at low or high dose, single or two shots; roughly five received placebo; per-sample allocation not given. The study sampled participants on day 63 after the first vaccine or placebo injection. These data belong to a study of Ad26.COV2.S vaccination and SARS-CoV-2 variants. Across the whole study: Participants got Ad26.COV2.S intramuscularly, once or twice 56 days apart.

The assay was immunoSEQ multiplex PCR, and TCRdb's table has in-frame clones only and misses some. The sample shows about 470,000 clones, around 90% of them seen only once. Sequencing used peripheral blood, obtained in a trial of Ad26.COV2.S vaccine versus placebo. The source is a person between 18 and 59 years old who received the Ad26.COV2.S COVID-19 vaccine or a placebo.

This CDR3 is CASSVGLAGDYEQYF. CDR3 in DNA: TGTGCCAGTAGTGTAGGACTAGCGGGAGACTACGAGCAGTACTTC. The gene calls are TRBV19 and TRBJ2-7; 13 positions agree with TRBD2. The ends lost 5 bases at V and 3 bases at J; junction bases unmatched: 4. This CDR3 spans 15 amino acids. Per germline, CDR1 LNHDA and CDR2 SQIVND (reference sequence).